This T cell receptor (beta chain) was captured in a study of blood T cell repertoires in COVID-19. This table comes from immunoSEQ multiplex PCR, and its TCRdb copy is limited to in-frame clones, with some not included. The profile shows some 80,000 clones, 79% of them singletons. The CDR3 is 16 amino acids. Germline CDR1 and CDR2: MNHEY and SMNVEV (reference sequence). Trimming pared 1 base from V and 1 base from J, leaving 11 bases between. The clonotype comes from a woman of 80 years or more with active or convalescent COVID-19. The sample taken for sequencing was peripheral blood. The gene calls are TRBV27 and TRBJ2-1; tentatively, D is TRBD2 (5 bases). This CDR3 is CASSLFAPGSYNEQFF. In DNA form, the CDR3 reads TGTGCCAGCAGTTTATTTGCTCCGGGATCCTACAATGAGCAGTTCTTC.